What follows is one T cell receptor (beta chain) and its context. Patients at the Seattle site were enrolled during active infection and followed longitudinally. The CDR3 consists of 12 residues. Germline trimming cut 5 bases from V and 8 bases from J; bases unmatched to any gene: 5. Per the germline V gene, CDR1 is SGHTA and CDR2 is FQGNSA. This record comes from a study of blood T cell repertoires in COVID-19. The table came from immunoSEQ multiplex PCR; TCRdb's copy has only in-frame clones and leaves some out. In the table there are around 310,000 clones, around 90% of which are singletons. Sequenced sample: peripheral blood. The V gene is TRBV7-2, the J gene TRBJ1-2; 7 bases match TRBD1. This TCR was sampled from a woman aged 40 to 55 with COVID-19, enrolled during active disease. This CDR3 reads CASSVQGQGYTF. In DNA form, the CDR3 reads TGTGCCAGCAGCGTACAGGGGCAAGGCTACACCTTC.